These T cell receptor beta chains were read from a single sample in a study of T cell repertoires in aging, cancer and after chemotherapy. Via MiXCR, TCRdb re-called the multiplex PCR reads, giving one row per CDR3 protein. The sample lists approximately 9,500 distinct CDR3 sequences, less than 30% occurring once. The sample comprised blood. All receptors derive from a human donor in good health. Each CDR3 is given with its conserved first and last residue. D genes are given only for firm matches. For some rows the clone size is stated as once, few or many, or as a class when expanded; others skip it.

v_gene	j_gene	d_gene	abundance	CDR3aa	CDR3nt
TRBV28	TRBJ1-2	TRBD1	few	CASVETGQNYGYTF	TGTGCCAGCGTTGAGACAGGGCAAAACTATGGCTACACCTTC
TRBV6-4	TRBJ1-1	NA	few	CASSVAENTEAFF	TGTGCCAGCAGTGTAGCGGAGAACACTGAAGCTTTCTTT
TRBV25-1	TRBJ2-7	TRBD2	few	CASSELDGGRSYEQYF	TGTGCCAGCAGTGAATTAGACGGCGGGAGATCCTACGAGCAGTACTTC
TRBV5-1	TRBJ1-5	TRBD1	NA	CASSLAGQDSNQPQHF	TGCGCCAGCAGCTTGGCGGGACAGGATAGCAATCAGCCCCAGCATTTT
TRBV20-1	TRBJ2-7	TRBD1	medium-sized	CSATGQGGDEQYF	TGCAGTGCCACAGGACAGGGGGGAGACGAGCAGTACTTC
TRBV20-1	TRBJ1-1	NA	medium-sized	CSAPGGLTEAFF	TGCAGTGCTCCGGGGGGCCTAACTGAAGCTTTCTTT
TRBV28	TRBJ1-2	NA	NA	CASSSGILRGYTF	TGTGCCAGCAGTTCCGGGATCCTCCGGGGCTACACCTTC
TRBV5-4	TRBJ2-7	NA	NA	CASSLWYRAYEQYF	TGTGCCAGCAGCTTGTGGTATAGGGCCTACGAGCAGTACTTC
TRBV7-6	TRBJ2-7	TRBD2	NA	CASSLGPSGSSYEQYF	TGTGCCAGCAGCTTAGGGCCTAGCGGGAGCTCCTACGAGCAGTACTTC
TRBV18	TRBJ1-2	NA	NA	CASSPGQNGYTF	TGTGCCAGCTCACCCGGACAGAATGGCTACACCTTC
TRBV6-5	TRBJ2-1	NA	few	CASSYRAGRSIGQFF	TGTGCCAGCAGTTACCGGGCGGGAAGGTCCATCGGGCAGTTCTTC
TRBV24-1	TRBJ1-1	NA	few	CATSAWGGGEAFF	TGTGCCACCAGTGCATGGGGGGGTGGCGAAGCTTTCTTT
TRBV5-1	TRBJ1-3	NA	NA	CASSGGTATGNTIYF	TGCGCCAGCAGCGGGGGGACGGCAACTGGAAACACCATATATTTT
TRBV6-5	TRBJ1-5	TRBD1	medium-sized	CASSTGQGRHQPQHF	TGTGCCAGCAGTACCGGACAGGGCCGACATCAGCCCCAGCATTTT
TRBV5-6	TRBJ2-1	NA	NA	CASSKALFNEQFF	TGTGCCAGCAGCAAAGCGCTCTTTAATGAGCAGTTCTTC
TRBV20-1	TRBJ2-1	NA	NA	CSVGAGGSSYNEQFF	TGCAGTGTAGGAGCCGGGGGAAGCTCCTACAATGAGCAGTTCTTC
TRBV27	TRBJ1-1	TRBD1	NA	CASSLTGQGFTEAFF	TGTGCCAGCAGTCTGACCGGACAGGGGTTCACTGAAGCTTTCTTT
TRBV20-1	TRBJ1-5	TRBD1	NA	CSARGQGNNQPQHF	TGCAGTGCTAGAGGACAGGGGAACAATCAGCCCCAGCATTTT